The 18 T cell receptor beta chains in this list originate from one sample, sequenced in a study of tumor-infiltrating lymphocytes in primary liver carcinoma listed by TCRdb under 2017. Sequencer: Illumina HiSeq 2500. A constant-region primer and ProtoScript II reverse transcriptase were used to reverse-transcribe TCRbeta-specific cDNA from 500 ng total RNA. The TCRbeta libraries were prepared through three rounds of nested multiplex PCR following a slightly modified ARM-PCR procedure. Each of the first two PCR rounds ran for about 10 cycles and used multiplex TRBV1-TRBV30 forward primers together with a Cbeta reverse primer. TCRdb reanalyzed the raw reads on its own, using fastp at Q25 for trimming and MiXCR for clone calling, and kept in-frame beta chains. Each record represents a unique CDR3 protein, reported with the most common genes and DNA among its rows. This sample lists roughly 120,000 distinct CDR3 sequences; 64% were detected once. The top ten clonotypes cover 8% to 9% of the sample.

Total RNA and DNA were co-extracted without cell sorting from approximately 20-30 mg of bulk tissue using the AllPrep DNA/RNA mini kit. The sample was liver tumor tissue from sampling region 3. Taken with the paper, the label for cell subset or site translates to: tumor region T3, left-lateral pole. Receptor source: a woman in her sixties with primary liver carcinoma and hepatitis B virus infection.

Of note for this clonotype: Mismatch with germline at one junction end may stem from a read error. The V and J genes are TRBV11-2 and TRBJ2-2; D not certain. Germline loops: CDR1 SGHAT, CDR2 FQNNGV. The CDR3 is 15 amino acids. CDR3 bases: TGTACCAGCAGCCCTCCGCAAGGACCGACCGGCGAGCTATTTTTT. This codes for CTSSPPQGPTGELFF.

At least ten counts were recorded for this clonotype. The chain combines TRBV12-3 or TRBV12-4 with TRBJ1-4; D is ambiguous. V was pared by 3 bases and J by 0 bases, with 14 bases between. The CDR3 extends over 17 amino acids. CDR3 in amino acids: CASSFSPTFATNEKLFF. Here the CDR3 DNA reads TGTGCCAGCAGTTTTTCACCCACTTTCGCAACTAATGAAAAACTGTTTTTT.

CDR3 sequence: CASSPQSLQETQYF. The DNA for the CDR3 is TGTGCCAGTAGTCCACAGAGTCTCCAAGAGACCCAGTACTTC. This chain uses TRBV19 with TRBJ2-5; D is unclear. Germline V lookup: CDR1 LNHDA, CDR2 SQIVND (reference sequence). CDR3 length: 14 amino acids. Trimming removed 5 bases from V and 1 base from J, with 11 bases in between. Full variable domain (missing parts from reference TRBV19 and TRBJ2-5): DGGITQSPKYLFRKEGQNVTLSCEQNLNHDAMYWYRQDPGQGLRLIYYSQIVNDFQKGDIAEGYSVSREKKESFPLTVTSAQKNPTAFYLCASSPQSLQETQYFGPGTRLLVL.

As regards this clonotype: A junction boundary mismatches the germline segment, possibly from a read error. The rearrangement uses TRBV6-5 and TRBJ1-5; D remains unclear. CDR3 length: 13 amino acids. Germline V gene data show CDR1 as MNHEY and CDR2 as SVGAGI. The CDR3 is CASSWDKDQPRHF. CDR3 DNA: TGTGCCAGCAGTTGGGATAAAGATCAGCCCCGGCATTTT.

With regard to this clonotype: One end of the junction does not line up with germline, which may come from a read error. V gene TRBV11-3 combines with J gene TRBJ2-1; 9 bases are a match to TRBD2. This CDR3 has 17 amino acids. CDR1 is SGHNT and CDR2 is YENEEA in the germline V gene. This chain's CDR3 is CASSLGQGGRGYSEQFF. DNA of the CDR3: TGTGCCAGCAGCTTAGGTCAAGGCGGGAGGGGCTACAGTGAGCAGTTCTTC.

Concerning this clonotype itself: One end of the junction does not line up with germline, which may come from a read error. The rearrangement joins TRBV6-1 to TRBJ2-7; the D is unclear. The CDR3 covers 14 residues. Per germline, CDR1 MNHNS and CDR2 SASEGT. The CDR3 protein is CTSSEMMGFSEQYF. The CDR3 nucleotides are TGTACCAGCAGTGAAATGATGGGTTTCTCCGAGCAGTACTTC.

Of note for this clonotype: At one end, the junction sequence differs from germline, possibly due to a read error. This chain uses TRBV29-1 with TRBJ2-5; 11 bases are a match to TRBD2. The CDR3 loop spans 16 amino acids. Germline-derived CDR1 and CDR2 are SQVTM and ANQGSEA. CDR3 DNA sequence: TGCAGCGTCCCCGACGGGACTAGCGGTTCCCAAGAGACCCAATACTTC. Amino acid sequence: CSVPDGTSGSQETQYF.

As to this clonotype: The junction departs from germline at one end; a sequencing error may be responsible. The CDR3 DNA reads as TGTGTCATCAGTACCAAGCCGGGACTAGCGGGAAACGAGCAGTACTTC. Its translation: CVISTKPGLAGNEQYF. J is TRBJ2-7 and V is TRBV10-3, with 13 bases lining up with TRBD2. Germline CDR1 reads ENHRY; CDR2 reads SYGVKD. The CDR3 consists of 16 residues.

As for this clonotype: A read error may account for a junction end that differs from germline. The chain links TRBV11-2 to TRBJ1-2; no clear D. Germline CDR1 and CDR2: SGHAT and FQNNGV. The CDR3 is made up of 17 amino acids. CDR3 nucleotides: TGTACCAGCAGCTTTGATCCGATCTGGGCGCTGCGCTATGGCTACACCTTC. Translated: CTSSFDPIWALRYGYTF.

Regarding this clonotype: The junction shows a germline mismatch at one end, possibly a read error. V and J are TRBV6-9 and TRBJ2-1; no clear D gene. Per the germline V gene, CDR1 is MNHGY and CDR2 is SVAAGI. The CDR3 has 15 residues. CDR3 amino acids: CDSSFHSVTYNEQFF. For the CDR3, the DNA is TGTGACAGCAGTTTCCATAGTGTTACCTACAATGAGCAGTTCTTC.

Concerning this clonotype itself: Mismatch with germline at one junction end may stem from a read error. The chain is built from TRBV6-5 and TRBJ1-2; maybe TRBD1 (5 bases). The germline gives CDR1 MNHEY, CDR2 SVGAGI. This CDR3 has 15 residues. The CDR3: CVSSSSWGESYGYTF. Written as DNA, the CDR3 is TGTGTCAGCAGTTCCTCCTGGGGGGAATCCTATGGCTACACCTTC.

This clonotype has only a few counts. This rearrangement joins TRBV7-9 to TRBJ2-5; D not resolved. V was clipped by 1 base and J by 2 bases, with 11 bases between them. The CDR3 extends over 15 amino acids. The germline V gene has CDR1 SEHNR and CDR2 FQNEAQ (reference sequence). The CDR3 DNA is TGTGCCAGCAGCTTAGTGTCGAGCCCTCAAGAGACCCAGTACTTC. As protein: CASSLVSSPQETQYF.

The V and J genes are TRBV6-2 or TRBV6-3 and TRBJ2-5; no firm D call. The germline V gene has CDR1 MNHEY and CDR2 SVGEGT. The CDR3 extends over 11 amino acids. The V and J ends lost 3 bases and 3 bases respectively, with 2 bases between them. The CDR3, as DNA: TGTGCCAGCAGTTATAAAGAGACCCAGTACTTC. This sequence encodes CASSYKETQYF.

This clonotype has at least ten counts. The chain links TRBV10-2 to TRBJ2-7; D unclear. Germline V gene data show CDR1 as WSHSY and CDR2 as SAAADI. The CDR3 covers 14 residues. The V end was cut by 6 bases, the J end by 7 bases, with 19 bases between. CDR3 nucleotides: TGCGCCAGCAGCCGTGAGGCCTATGGGTGGGAGCAGTACTTC. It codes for CASSREAYGWEQYF.

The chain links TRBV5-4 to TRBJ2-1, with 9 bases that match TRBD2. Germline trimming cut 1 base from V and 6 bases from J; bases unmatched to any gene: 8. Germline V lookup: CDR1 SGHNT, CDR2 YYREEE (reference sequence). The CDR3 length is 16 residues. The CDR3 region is CASSLKLAGGCNEQFF. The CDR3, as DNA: TGTGCCAGCAGCTTGAAGCTGGCGGGAGGGTGCAATGAGCAGTTCTTC.

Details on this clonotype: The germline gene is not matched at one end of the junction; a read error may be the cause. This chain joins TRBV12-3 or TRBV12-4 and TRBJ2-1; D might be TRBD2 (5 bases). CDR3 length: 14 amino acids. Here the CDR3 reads CASTDQWESNEQFF. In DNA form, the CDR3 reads TGTGCCAGCACCGATCAGTGGGAGAGCAATGAGCAATTCTTC.

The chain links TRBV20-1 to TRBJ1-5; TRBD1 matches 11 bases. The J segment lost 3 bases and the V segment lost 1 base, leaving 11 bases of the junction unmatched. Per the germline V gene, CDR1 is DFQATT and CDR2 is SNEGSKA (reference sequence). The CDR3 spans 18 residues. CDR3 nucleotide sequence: TGCAGTGCTAGAGCCCTAAAAGGACAGGGGGCCTACAATCAGCCCCAGCATTTT. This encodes CSARALKGQGAYNQPQHF.

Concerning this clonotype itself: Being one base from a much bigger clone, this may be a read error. The CDR3 sequence is CASSLAGRGNNEHFF. CDR3 DNA: TGCGCCAGCAGCTTGGCGGGGAGGGGAAACAATGAGCACTTCTTC. The chain uses TRBV5-1 and TRBJ2-1, with 7 bases aligning to TRBD2. There are 15 residues in the CDR3. CDR1 SGHRS and CDR2 YFSETQ come from the germline V gene. Full variable domain (rest looked up from reference TRBV5-1 and TRBJ2-1): KAGVTQTPRYLIKTRGQQVTLSCSPISGHRSVSWYQQTPGQGLQFLFEYFSETQRNKGNFPGRFSGRQFSNSRSEMNVSTLELGDSALYLCASSLAGRGNNEHFFGPGTRLTVL.